The entry below describes one T cell receptor beta chain. Using immunoSEQ multiplex PCR, the repertoire was profiled, and TCRdb retains in-frame clones only, with some absent. The data show under 95,000 clones, over 65% seen once. This specimen belongs to a study of OX40 agonist ivuxolimab in advanced cancers. The CDR3 spans 14 residues. V was clipped by 5 bases and J by 1 base, with 11 bases between them. The germline gives CDR1 SNHLY, CDR2 FYNNEI. The gene calls are TRBV2 and TRBJ1-2; no firm D call. The sequence derives from an adult with an advanced solid tumor such as melanoma, head and neck, liver or kidney cancer. The sample here was CD4+ or CD8+ T cells sorted from blood, taken in a trial of the OX40 agonist ivuxolimab. In DNA, the CDR3 is TGTGCCAGCAGTCTACAGTTAGTTAACTATGGCTACACCTTC. It is translated as CASSLQLVNYGYTF.